What follows are 25 T cell receptor beta chains derived from one specimen sequenced in a study of human T cells and chemical hapten exposure. TCRdb passed the RACE reads through MiXCR, listing each CDR3 protein once. The sample includes 80,000 or so distinct CDR3 sequences, about 10% of them seen just once. Time point noted: patch test 1, 2 weeks after DPC sensitization. The treatment was: therapeutic diphenylcyclopropenone sensitization with weekly scalp DPC. The sample was whole blood, taken in connection with sensitization to the hapten diphenylcyclopropenone (DPC). The origin of the receptors is a woman between 45 and 60 years old with alopecia areata. Some clones in this sample may be carry-over from other donors' samples.

The table lists this clonotype with many counts. In nucleotides, the CDR3 is TGTGCCAGCACAGAAGCAGGGTGGAACACTGAAGCTTTCTTT. It codes for CASTEAGWNTEAFF. This sequence joins TRBV28 and TRBJ1-1, with D perhaps matching TRBD1 (5 bases). The CDR3 is 14 residues long. CDR1 and CDR2 (germline): MDHEN, SYDVKM. Between the trimmed V and J ends, which lost 7 bases and 1 base, there was a span of 13 bases.

The table lists this clonotype with a few counts. The chain recombines TRBV7-9 with TRBJ1-1, with D unresolved. V lost 5 bases, J lost 1 base, and 14 bases lay in between. CDR1 SEHNR and CDR2 FQNEAQ come from the germline V gene (reference sequence). The CDR3 extends over 15 amino acids. The DNA of the CDR3 is TGTGCCAGCAGCCCCCGCGGGGAGCGGAACACTGAAGCTTTCTTT. Translated, it gives CASSPRGERNTEAFF.

The genes are TRBV19 and TRBJ2-5, with 7 bases that match TRBD1. Looked up from germline, CDR1 is LNHDA and CDR2 is SQIVND (reference sequence). This CDR3 region has 14 residues. With 7 bases clipped from V and 2 bases from J, the junction kept 7 bases outside the gene matches. The CDR3 here is CASNKNRGQETQYF. The CDR3 DNA reads as TGTGCCAGTAACAAAAACAGGGGACAAGAGACCCAGTACTTC.

There are a few counts of this clonotype. V usage is TRBV9 and J usage is TRBJ2-7, with 8 nucleotides matching TRBD1. The V and J ends lost 3 bases and 9 bases, in that order; junction bases with no gene match: 2. The CDR3 is 11 residues long. Germline V gene lookup returns CDR1 SGDLS and CDR2 YYNGEE. This CDR3 is CASSAGTGQYF. The CDR3 nucleotides are TGTGCCAGCAGCGCGGGGACAGGGCAGTACTTC.

The chain recombines TRBV6-6 with TRBJ1-6; D possibly corresponds to TRBD1 (6 bases). Trimming shortened V by 7 bases and J by 10 bases, and 14 bases separated the two germline ends. Germline-derived CDR1 and CDR2 are MNHNY and SVGAGI (reference sequence). CDR3 length equals 13 residues. CDR3 residues: CASNPGQRSPLHF. DNA of the CDR3: TGTGCCAGCAACCCGGGACAAAGATCACCCCTCCACTTT.

The chain is built from TRBV19 and TRBJ2-2; 8 nucleotides match TRBD1. After removal of 5 bases from V and 8 bases from J, the junction contained 13 bases not matched to a gene. Germline V lookup: CDR1 LNHDA, CDR2 SQIVND (reference sequence). The CDR3 spans 16 residues. DNA of the CDR3: TGTGCCAGTAGTCAAGCCGGGACAGGCAACTCGGGGGAGCTGTTTTTT. This gives the protein CASSQAGTGNSGELFF. The variable domain in full, completed from reference TRBV19 and TRBJ2-2, reads DGGITQSPKYLFRKEGQNVTLSCEQNLNHDAMYWYRQDPGQGLRLIYYSQIVNDFQKGDIAEGYSVSREKKESFPLTVTSAQKNPTAFYLCASSQAGTGNSGELFFGEGSRLTVL.

This rearrangement joins TRBV6-1 to TRBJ2-1; 12 nucleotides match TRBD1. This CDR3 contains 14 residues. With V trimmed by 7 bases and J by 7 bases, 5 bases remained unmatched. Germline V gene sequence: CDR1 MNHNS, CDR2 SASEGT. The CDR3 reads CASIGTGGINEQFF. CDR3 sequence (DNA): TGTGCCAGCATAGGGACAGGGGGCATAAATGAGCAGTTCTTC.

This clonotype was detected a few times. The gene calls are TRBV7-2 and TRBJ1-3; 7 bases line up with TRBD1. The ends lost 10 bases at V and 3 bases at J; junction bases unmatched: 9. This CDR3 has 14 residues. CDR1 is SGHTA, CDR2 FQGNSA, per germline. CDR3 in amino acids: CAIAGGNRGNTIYF. The CDR3 nucleotides are TGTGCCATAGCAGGGGGGAATCGTGGAAACACCATATATTTT.

The sample holds a few counts of this clonotype. This chain uses TRBV6-2 or TRBV6-3 with TRBJ2-5; 7 bases agree with TRBD1. V lost 3 bases, J lost 6 bases, and 7 bases stayed unmatched. Per the germline V gene, CDR1 is MNHEY and CDR2 is SVGEGT. This CDR3 contains 14 residues. This CDR3 is CASSYSGQKQTQYF. The DNA of the CDR3 is TGTGCCAGCAGTTATTCGGGACAGAAGCAGACCCAGTACTTC.

This clonotype was counted many times. The chain uses TRBV12-3 or TRBV12-4 and TRBJ2-1, with D hard to call. The CDR3 is 12 amino acids. V dropped 5 bases and J dropped 9 bases, with 11 bases sitting between them. The chain's CDR3 is CASSPSIREQFF. For the CDR3, the DNA is TGTGCCAGCAGTCCTTCTATACGTGAGCAGTTCTTC.

This chain connects TRBV10-1 to TRBJ2-3; 7 bases match TRBD2. The germline gives CDR1 WNHNN, CDR2 SYGVQD (reference sequence). V lost 5 bases and J lost 4; bases outside the gene matches: 15. CDR3 length: 17 residues. CDR3 DNA sequence: TGCGCCAGCAGTTCGTTGGAGGGAGGGACGTCGCCAGATACGCAGTATTTT. It encodes CASSSLEGGTSPDTQYF.

The sample holds many counts of this clonotype. This chain connects TRBV29-1 to TRBJ1-3; a possible D gene is TRBD1 (6 bases). The CDR3 runs to 14 residues. V was clipped by 5 bases and J by 2 bases, with 13 bases between them. CDR1 and CDR2 from the germline V gene are SQVTM and ANQGSEA. The CDR3 coding sequence is TGCAGCGTTACTCCGGGGGGGCCTGGAAACACCATATATTTT. Its translation: CSVTPGGPGNTIYF.

This clonotype was observed a handful of times. The rearrangement links TRBV30 to TRBJ1-5, with TRBD1 identical over 9 bases. Germline values: CDR1 GTSNPN, CDR2 SVGIG (reference sequence). The CDR3 consists of 17 residues. Trimming took 5 bases from V and 0 from J; bases not matched to a gene: 11. The CDR3 nucleotides read TGTGCCTGGGACGCGGGACAGGGAGATTATAGCAATCAGCCCCAGCATTTT. Amino acid sequence: CAWDAGQGDYSNQPQHF.

The CDR3 is CASSFGTSGSAEQFF. In DNA, the CDR3 is TGTGCCAGCAGCTTTGGGACTAGCGGGAGCGCTGAGCAGTTCTTC. The V call is TRBV7-2, the J call TRBJ2-1; the match to TRBD2 covers 14 bases. Germline CDR1 is SGHTA and CDR2 is FQGNSA. This CDR3 is built from 15 residues. V lost 3 bases, J lost 9 bases, and 4 bases stayed unmatched.

This clonotype was observed many times. J is TRBJ2-2 and V is TRBV29-1; TRBD1 is a possible D gene (6 bases). Trimming removed 7 bases from V and 8 bases from J, with 11 bases in between. Per germline, CDR1 SQVTM and CDR2 ANQGSEA. CDR3 length: 11 amino acids. CDR3 sequence: CSGSRGGELFF. The CDR3 DNA reads as TGCAGCGGATCCAGGGGAGGGGAGCTGTTTTTT.

This clonotype appeared many times. The chain carries TRBV2 and TRBJ1-5; no firm D call. Germline CDR1 reads SNHLY; CDR2 reads FYNNEI. Between the trimmed V and J ends, which lost 2 bases and 6 bases, there was a span of 8 bases. This CDR3 is 13 amino acids long. CDR3 protein: CASSEREGQPQHF. The CDR3 DNA sequence: TGTGCCAGCAGTGAACGGGAGGGTCAGCCCCAGCATTTT.

This clonotype occurred a few times. The chain has TRBV20-1 and TRBJ2-5; TRBD2 aligns across 11 bases. Germline assignment: CDR1 DFQATT and CDR2 SNEGSKA (reference sequence). The CDR3 is 17 residues long. The CDR3 spells CTPGAGDTSGREETQYF. DNA of the CDR3: TGCACCCCGGGGGCAGGAGATACTAGCGGGAGAGAAGAGACCCAGTACTTC.

In this sample, this clonotype turned up many times. The chain combines TRBV30 with TRBJ2-4; D is ambiguous. Germline V gene sequence: CDR1 GTSNPN, CDR2 SVGIG (reference sequence). The CDR3 covers 14 residues. V lost 1 base to trimming and J lost 1 base, with 8 bases between them. The CDR3 sequence is CAWSGGPAKNIQYF. CDR3 DNA: TGTGCCTGGAGTGGGGGTCCCGCCAAAAACATTCAGTACTTC. Full variable domain (missing parts from reference TRBV30 and TRBJ2-4): SQTIHQWPATLVQPVGSPLSLECTVEGTSNPNLYWYRQAAGRGLQLLFYSVGIGQISSEVPQNLSASRPQDRQFILSSKKLLLSDSGFYLCAWSGGPAKNIQYFGAGTRLSVL.

The chain recombines TRBV3-1 with TRBJ1-4, with TRBD1 matching 7 bases. Losses at the gene ends were 4 bases for V and 5 bases for J; bases not matched to a gene: 10. The CDR3 extends over 16 amino acids. Germline V gene lookup returns CDR1 LGHDT and CDR2 YNNKEL (reference sequence). CDR3 DNA sequence: TGTGCCAGCAGCCCTCGTTACCGGGACAGAAATGAAAAACTGTTTTTT. Protein: CASSPRYRDRNEKLFF.

This clonotype was detected a few times. The rearrangement links TRBV18 to TRBJ1-1; 7 bases match TRBD1. CDR3 size: 14 residues. The germline V gene has CDR1 KGHSH and CDR2 LQKENI. V lost 1 base and J lost 2; bases outside the gene matches: 1. Written as DNA, the CDR3 is TGTGCCAGCTCACCACAGGGGGCTAACACTGAAGCTTTCTTT. Its protein is CASSPQGANTEAFF.

This clonotype was observed a handful of times. The chain links TRBV10-1 to TRBJ2-7, with 10 bases that match TRBD1. CDR1 and CDR2 (germline): WNHNN, SYGVQD (reference sequence). The CDR3 consists of 13 residues. With 6 bases clipped from V and 5 bases from J, the junction kept 4 bases outside the gene matches. CDR3 residues: CASSRDRGHEQYF. The CDR3 bases are TGCGCCAGCAGCCGGGACAGGGGTCACGAGCAGTACTTC.

The chain recombines TRBV6-2 or TRBV6-3 with TRBJ2-1, with no clear D. This CDR3 region has 14 residues. The germline V gene encodes CDR1 MNHEY and CDR2 SVGEGT. Trimming took 2 bases from V and 5 from J, leaving 10 bases between them. The CDR3 loop reads CASSYVDKNNEQFF. The CDR3 bases are TGTGCCAGCAGTTACGTCGACAAGAACAATGAGCAGTTCTTC.

The rearrangement uses TRBV21-1 and TRBJ1-1. TRBV21-1 is marked as a pseudogene. This CDR3 is 15 amino acids long. CDR3 bases: TGTGCCAGCAGCAAAGGTGAGGGCTGGGAGACTGAAGCTTTCTTT. It translates to CASSKGEGWETEAFF.

The table lists this clonotype with many counts. The gene calls are TRBV6-2 or TRBV6-3 and TRBJ1-5; D not certain. The germline V gene has CDR1 MNHEY and CDR2 SVGEGT. Trimming took off 4 bases at V and 0 bases at J, with 13 bases between the two ends. CDR3 length equals 16 residues. CDR3 loop: CASSLAGGISNQPQHF. As DNA, the CDR3 is TGTGCCAGCAGTTTGGCAGGAGGAATTAGCAATCAGCCCCAGCATTTT.

The rearrangement uses TRBV28 and TRBJ2-3; 9 nucleotides agree with TRBD2. CDR3 length: 16 residues. V lost 7 bases and J lost 8; bases outside the gene matches: 16. Looked up from germline, CDR1 is MDHEN and CDR2 is SYDVKM. DNA of the CDR3: TGTGCCAGCACCCTGGGGGCGGGAGGGCCTCGTGGTACGCAGTATTTT. Translated: CASTLGAGGPRGTQYF.